Below, 19 T cell receptor beta chains from the same sample are listed, as sequenced in a study of shared clonotypes between healthy human individuals. CD45RO negativity and positive selection for CCR7 defined naive CD8 cells, a population that excluded terminally differentiated effector memory CD45RA+ cells. The data were produced by immunoSEQ multiplex PCR, yet TCRdb's version contains in-frame clones alone and is incomplete. Among roughly 2 million clones listed, around 96% were seen once. The sequenced sample was naive CD8+ T cells sorted from blood. These receptors came from a man younger than 35 in good health.

This chain links TRBV15 with TRBJ2-1; D perhaps matches TRBD1 (6 bases). The CDR3 totals 14 residues. Germline loops: CDR1 LNHNV, CDR2 YYDKDF (reference sequence). V was clipped by 9 bases and J by 2 bases, with 14 bases between them. The CDR3 nucleotides read TGTGCCACAGAACCCTGGACAGCCTACAATGAGCAGTTCTTC. This codes for CATEPWTAYNEQFF.

The V call is TRBV5-4, the J call TRBJ1-2; the D is unclear. V shed 3 bases and J shed 8 bases, with 17 bases lying between them. The CDR3 length is 14 residues. Per germline, CDR1 SGHNT and CDR2 YYREEE (reference sequence). This chain's CDR3 is CASSSNSYWRGYTF. In DNA form, the CDR3 reads TGTGCCAGCAGCTCTAATAGTTATTGGCGGGGCTACACCTTC.

This clone was picked up one time. The chain has TRBV7-9 and TRBJ2-1, with 7 bases matching TRBD1. V gave up 0 bases and J gave up 5 bases; unmatched junction bases: 10. The CDR3 loop spans 17 amino acids. Germline V lookup: CDR1 SEHNR, CDR2 FQNEAQ (reference sequence). DNA for the CDR3: TGTGCCAGCAGCTTAGCGGCCCGGGACAGTCCTAACAATGAGCAGTTCTTC. It encodes CASSLAARDSPNNEQFF.

This rearrangement joins TRBV11-2 to TRBJ2-3, with D unresolved. The germline V gene encodes CDR1 SGHAT and CDR2 FQNNGV. V lost 5 bases and J 0 bases, leaving 21 bases between the germline ends. The CDR3 loop spans 18 amino acids. The CDR3 loop is CASSQDGKLYDSTDTQYF. As DNA, the CDR3 is TGTGCCAGCAGCCAGGACGGAAAGCTATATGATAGCACAGATACGCAGTATTTT. The entire variable domain, with the rest obtained from reference TRBV11-2 and TRBJ2-3, is as follows: EAGVAQSPRYKIIEKRQSVAFWCNPISGHATLYWYQQILGQGPKLLIQFQNNGVVDDSQLPKDRFSAERLKGVDSTLKIQPAKLEDSAVYLCASSQDGKLYDSTDTQYFGPGTRLTVL.

The chain uses TRBV9 and TRBJ2-7; TRBD2 matches 9 bases. Germline V gene lookup returns CDR1 SGDLS and CDR2 YYNGEE. V was clipped by 4 bases and J by 2 bases; unmatched bases: 4. This CDR3 has 14 amino acids. The CDR3 reads CASSPSGTAYEQYF. The CDR3 nucleotides read TGTGCCAGCAGCCCTAGCGGGACCGCCTACGAGCAGTACTTC.

The chain links TRBV11-2 to TRBJ2-7; unclear D gene. Germline V gene sequence: CDR1 SGHAT, CDR2 FQNNGV. Trimming shortened V by 0 bases and J by 4 bases, and 13 bases separated the two germline ends. The CDR3 contains 15 residues. As DNA, the CDR3 is TGTGCCAGCAGCTTAGAAGCGTCTAGTGCGTACGAGCAGTACTTC. Its protein product is CASSLEASSAYEQYF.

This CDR3 is CAWSETSGGNEQFF. CDR3 in DNA: TGTGCCTGGAGTGAGACTAGCGGGGGCAATGAGCAGTTCTTC. This sequence joins TRBV30 and TRBJ2-1; 12 nucleotides align to TRBD2. The CDR3 runs to 14 residues. CDR1 is GTSNPN and CDR2 is SVGIG in the germline V gene (reference sequence). Germline trimming cut 1 base from V and 6 bases from J; bases unmatched to any gene: 1. The full variable domain, rest sourced from reference TRBV30 and TRBJ2-1, is SQTIHQWPATLVQPVGSPLSLECTVEGTSNPNLYWYRQAAGRGLQLLFYSVGIGQISSEVPQNLSASRPQDRQFILSSKKLLLSDSGFYLCAWSETSGGNEQFFGPGTRLTVL.

The gene calls are TRBV13 and TRBJ2-7; a weak D match, TRBD1 (7 bases). CDR3 length: 13 residues. The germline CDR1 and CDR2 sequences are PRHDT and FYEKMQ (reference sequence). Trimming removed 6 bases from V and 6 bases from J, with 15 bases in between. CDR3 residues: CASREGASPEQYF. CDR3 DNA: TGTGCCAGCAGGGAGGGGGCCTCGCCCGAGCAGTACTTC. The entire variable domain, with the rest obtained from reference TRBV13 and TRBJ2-7, is as follows: AAGVIQSPRHLIKEKRETATLKCYPIPRHDTVYWYQQGPGQDPQFLISFYEKMQSDKGSIPDRFSAQQFSDYHSELNMSSLELGDSALYFCASREGASPEQYFGPGTRLTVT.

The chain has TRBV2 and TRBJ2-1, with TRBD2 identical over 7 bases. The CDR3 is made up of 12 amino acids. In germline, CDR1 is SNHLY, CDR2 FYNNEI. Trimming at V came to 9 bases and at J to 5 bases, leaving 4 bases not matched to a gene. The CDR3 nucleotides read TGTGCCAGAAGCGGGGAGGACAATGAGCAGTTCTTC. Translated: CARSGEDNEQFF.

The CDR3 spells CASALAGGPNEQFF. CDR3 bases: TGTGCCAGCGCACTAGCGGGGGGGCCGAATGAGCAGTTCTTC. The gene calls are TRBV5-4 and TRBJ2-1, with TRBD2 matching 13 bases. The CDR3 has 14 residues. The germline V gene encodes CDR1 SGHNT and CDR2 YYREEE (reference sequence). Unmatched junction bases numbered 5, after V lost 7 bases and J lost 7 bases.

This clone was seen only once. This chain joins TRBV30 and TRBJ1-5; 7 bases match TRBD1. This CDR3 is 14 amino acids long. The V gene end was trimmed by 1 base and the J gene end by 3 bases; junction bases not matched to a gene: 3. Germline V gives CDR1 GTSNPN, CDR2 SVGIG (reference sequence). DNA of the CDR3: TGTGCCTGGAGTGCGACAGGGTACAATCAGCCCCAGCATTTT. It translates to CAWSATGYNQPQHF.

The chain combines TRBV2 with TRBJ2-3; 10 bases line up with TRBD2. Germline V CDR1 and CDR2: SNHLY, FYNNEI. The CDR3 is 14 amino acids. The trim removed 5 bases at V and 3 bases at J, leaving 2 bases unmatched. The CDR3 here is CASSSSGGTDTQYF. In DNA, the CDR3 is TGTGCCAGCAGTTCTAGCGGGGGAACAGATACGCAGTATTTT. Drawing the rest from reference TRBV2 and TRBJ2-3, the complete variable domain is EPEVTQTPSHQVTQMGQEVILRCVPISNHLYFYWYRQILGQKVEFLVSFYNNEISEKSEIFDDQFSVERPDGSNFTLKIRSTKLEDSAMYFCASSSSGGTDTQYFGPGTRLTVL.

V gene TRBV7-6 combines with J gene TRBJ1-1; D remains unclear. Per the germline V gene, CDR1 is SGHVS and CDR2 is FNYEAQ. The V and J ends lost 2 bases and 3 bases respectively, with 7 bases between them. The CDR3 extends over 13 amino acids. CDR3: CASSLREYTEAFF. Here the CDR3 DNA reads TGTGCCAGCAGCTTACGGGAGTACACTGAAGCTTTCTTT.

The chain recombines TRBV6-6 with TRBJ1-1; D is perhaps TRBD1 (5 bases). The CDR3 sequence is 14 residues long. Trimming shortened V by 5 bases and J by 3 bases, and 13 bases separated the two germline ends. In germline, CDR1 is MNHNY, CDR2 SVGAGI (reference sequence). DNA of the CDR3: TGTGCCAGCAGTGCCCGGGACGCCTACACTGAAGCTTTCTTT. Protein product: CASSARDAYTEAFF.

This chain connects TRBV5-6 to TRBJ2-1; D remains ambiguous. This CDR3 has 13 amino acids. The ends were cut back, 4 bases at V and 10 bases at J, with 15 bases in the middle. Germline-derived CDR1 and CDR2 are SGHDT and YYEEEE. The CDR3 DNA sequence: TGTGCCAGCAGCATACGGAAGAGTGGGGAGCAGTTCTTC. Translation: CASSIRKSGEQFF.

This chain links TRBV29-1 with TRBJ2-7, with TRBD1 identical over 7 bases. Germline lookup yields CDR1 SQVTM and CDR2 ANQGSEA. The CDR3 extends over 11 amino acids. The CDR3 DNA reads TGCAGTTTTAAGGGGGCTTACGAGCAGTACTTC. Translating it yields CSFKGAYEQYF.

The gene calls are TRBV5-4 and TRBJ2-5; 7 bases line up with TRBD1. The germline CDR1 and CDR2 sequences are SGHNT and YYREEE (reference sequence). With V trimmed by 4 bases and J by 3 bases, 6 bases remained unmatched. This CDR3 comprises 14 residues. DNA for the CDR3: TGTGCCAGCAGCCCGGGACAGTCGGAAGAGACCCAGTACTTC. Translating it yields CASSPGQSEETQYF.

The V call is TRBV9, the J call TRBJ1-1, with D perhaps matching TRBD1 (6 bases). This CDR3 comprises 14 residues. Trimming left V 0 bases short and J 5 bases short, with 11 bases between. Germline values: CDR1 SGDLS, CDR2 YYNGEE. The CDR3 region has the DNA TGTGCCAGCAGCGTAGCGGGGGGCATGACTGAAGCTTTCTTT. Encoded protein: CASSVAGGMTEAFF.

This clone appeared once. The V call is TRBV29-1, the J call TRBJ1-2, with 7 nucleotides matching TRBD1. The CDR3 has 14 residues. Germline CDR1 and CDR2: SQVTM and ANQGSEA. The V gene end was trimmed by 5 bases and the J gene end by 4 bases; junction bases not matched to a gene: 10. In nucleotides, the CDR3 is TGCAGCGTTAAGGGGGCCACGGGTCGCTATGGCTACACCTTC. Amino acids: CSVKGATGRYGYTF. The full variable domain, in which reference TRBV29-1 and TRBJ1-2 provide the parts outside the CDR3, is SAVISQKPSRDICQRGTSLTIQCQVDSQVTMMFWYRQQPGQSLTLIATANQGSEATYESGFVIDKFPISRPNLTFSTLTVSNMSPEDSSIYLCSVKGATGRYGYTFGSGTRLTVV.